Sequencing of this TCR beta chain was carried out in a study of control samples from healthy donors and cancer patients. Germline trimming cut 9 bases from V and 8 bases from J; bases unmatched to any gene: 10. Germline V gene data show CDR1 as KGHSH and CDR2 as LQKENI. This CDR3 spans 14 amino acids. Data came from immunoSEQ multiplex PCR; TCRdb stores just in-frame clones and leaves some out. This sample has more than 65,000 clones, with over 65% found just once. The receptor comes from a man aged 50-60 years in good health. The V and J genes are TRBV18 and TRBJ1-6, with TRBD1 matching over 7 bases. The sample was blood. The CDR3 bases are TGTGCCAGTTCCTTGACAGGGCCGGATTCACCCCTCCACTTT. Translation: CASSLTGPDSPLHF.